These T cell receptor beta chains were read from a single sample in a study of radiotherapy plus CTLA-4 blockade in lung cancer. Sequencing was performed with immunoSEQ multiplex PCR; in TCRdb, only in-frame clones are kept and a portion is missing. The table lists about 35,000 clones, roughly 85% of them singletons. The sample consisted of peripheral blood, taken from a patient treated with radiotherapy plus ipilimumab. The source of these receptors is a human donor with non-small cell lung cancer who had stable disease on radiotherapy plus ipilimumab. CDR3s include the opening cysteine and the closing phenylalanine or tryptophan. The D gene is left open where the match is weak. For some rows the clone size is stated as once, few or many, or as a class when expanded; others skip it.

>TRBV30|TRBD1|.|TRBJ1-2
TGTGCCTGGAGCAACCTCAGGGGGCAGGGGGGCTACACCTTC
CAWSNLRGQGGYTF
>TRBV5-1|.|.|TRBJ1-1
TGCGCCAGCAGCTTGAACGGGGGAGCCACTGAAGCTTTCTTT
CASSLNGGATEAFF
>TRBV6-4|TRBD2|.|TRBJ2-1
TGTGCCAGCAGGAGTGAAGCGGGAGGGGACAATGAGCAGTTCTTC
CASRSEAGGDNEQFF
>TRBV6-1|.|.|TRBJ1-6
TGTGCCAGCAGTGCCCCGGTCCTTCCACCCCTCCACTTT
CASSAPVLPPLHF
>TRBV7-2|.|.|TRBJ2-3
TGTGCCAGCAGCACGGACAGAGTTAGCACAGATACGCAGTATTTT
CASSTDRVSTDTQYF
>TRBV6-1|.|.|TRBJ2-7
TGTGCCAGCAGTGAGTCGGCAGGGGGGTTCTACGAGCAGTACTTC
CASSESAGGFYEQYF
>TRBV7-6|TRBD2|.|TRBJ2-1
TGTGCCAGCAGCTTAGACGCTAGCGGGAGGAGGAATGAGCAGTTCTTC
CASSLDASGRRNEQFF
>TRBV19|TRBD1|.|TRBJ1-5
TGTGCCAGTAAGAATGGGGACAGGGGTTCTGGTCAGCCCCAGCATTTT
CASKNGDRGSGQPQHF
>TRBV30|TRBD1|.|TRBJ1-5
TGTGCCTGGAGTGTACGGTATAGGGACAGGGCCAATCAGCCCCAGCATTTT
CAWSVRYRDRANQPQHF
>TRBV7-2|.|.|TRBJ2-3
TGTGCCAGCAGCTTAAGGGGCTCAGATACGCAGTATTTT
CASSLRGSDTQYF
>TRBV7-2|.|.|TRBJ2-3
TGTGCCAGCAGCTTAGATGCGGCAGGGGCAGATACGCAGTATTTT
CASSLDAAGADTQYF
>TRBV28|.|.|TRBJ2-7
TGTGCCAGCAGACAGGGTACGTACGAGCAGTACTTC
CASRQGTYEQYF
>TRBV19|TRBD1|few|TRBJ1-1
TGTGCCACCAGGGGGAAGATGAACACTGAAGCTTTCTTT
CATRGKMNTEAFF
>TRBV2|TRBD1|once|TRBJ2-7
TGTGCCAGCAGTGCCGGGACAGGGGGCGGCGAGCAGTACTTC
CASSAGTGGGEQYF
>TRBV6-6|.|.|TRBJ2-3
TGTGCCAGCAGCCCTAGTATAAGCACAGATACGCAGTATTTT
CASSPSISTDTQYF
>TRBV18|TRBD2|.|TRBJ2-1
TGTGCCAGCTCACCGCGGGCTAGCGGTTCTACCTACAATGAGCAGTTCTTC
CASSPRASGSTYNEQFF
>TRBV7-6|TRBD2|.|TRBJ2-1
TGTGCCAGCAGCCGTTCCCAGCGGGAGGGAGTTGAGCAGTTCTTC
CASSRSQREGVEQFF
>TRBV5-1|TRBD1|.|TRBJ1-5
TGCGCCAGCAGCCCGGACAGGGTTAGCAATCAGCCCCAGCATTTT
CASSPDRVSNQPQHF
>TRBV5-4|TRBD2|.|TRBJ2-7
TGTGCCAGCAGCTTCGGGACTAGCGGACACTACGAGCAGTACTTC
CASSFGTSGHYEQYF
>TRBV5-1|TRBD1|.|TRBJ2-2
TGCGCCAGCAGCTTGGGATGGACAGGGTTGGCCGGGGAGCTGTTTTTT
CASSLGWTGLAGELFF
>TRBV7-9|.|.|TRBJ1-3
TGTGCCAGCAGCTTAGGGCAAGGAAACACCATATATTTT
CASSLGQGNTIYF
>TRBV18|TRBD1|.|TRBJ2-1
TGTGCCAGCTCACCACAGGGGGCACGGAATGAGCAGTTCTTC
CASSPQGARNEQFF
>TRBV9|.|.|TRBJ2-3
TGTGCCAGCAGCGTAGTCGGGGATACGCAGTATTTT
CASSVVGDTQYF
>TRBV27|.|.|TRBJ2-1
TGTGCCAGCAGTTTACAGGGGGGCCATGAGCAGTTCTTC
CASSLQGGHEQFF
>TRBV11-2|.|.|TRBJ2-2
TGTGCCAGCAGCGGCAGGGTACCCGGGGAGCTGTTTTTT
CASSGRVPGELFF